Each of the 24 T cell receptor beta chains below was sequenced from the same sample in a study of Tregs in tolerant kidney transplant recipients. Only in-frame clones appear in the TCRdb table, and some are missing; sequencing was by immunoSEQ multiplex PCR. The sample lists about 87,000 clones, under 95% occurring once. Here the sequenced sample was CD4+ T cells from blood, taken before the transplant. Receptors originate from a human donor who received a combined kidney and bone marrow transplant.

This rearrangement joins TRBV20-1 to TRBJ1-2; D is uncertain. Germline V CDR1 and CDR2: DFQATT, SNEGSKA (reference sequence). The CDR3 runs to 11 residues. V was cut by 1 base and J by 4 bases, with 4 bases left in between. This CDR3 is CSARGSYGYTF. CDR3 DNA: TGCAGTGCTAGAGGCAGCTATGGCTACACCTTC.

V is TRBV7-8 and J is TRBJ1-2, with 8 positions matching TRBD1. CDR1 SGHVS and CDR2 FQNEAQ come from the germline V gene. The CDR3 totals 15 residues. V lost 2 bases, J lost 6 bases, and 8 bases stayed unmatched. CDR3 in DNA: TGTGCCAGCAGCTTAAGAGGACAGGGAAGGGATGGCTACACCTTC. It encodes CASSLRGQGRDGYTF.

This chain joins TRBV5-4 and TRBJ2-3, with no clear D. V gave up 7 bases and J gave up 3 bases, with 9 bases separating them. The V gene's germline CDR1 is SGHNT and CDR2 YYREEE (reference sequence). CDR3 length: 12 residues. CDR3 nucleotide sequence: TGTGCCAGCTCCAAGGAGACAGATACGCAGTATTTT. As protein: CASSKETDTQYF.

The V gene is TRBV7-3, the J gene TRBJ2-5; D might be TRBD2 (6 bases). Germline V gives CDR1 SGHTA, CDR2 FQGTGA. V lost 5 bases to trimming and J lost 4 bases, with 11 bases between them. This CDR3 region has 13 residues. This CDR3 is CASSKTRIETQYF. The CDR3 DNA reads as TGTGCCAGCAGCAAGACTAGGATAGAGACCCAGTACTTC.

The chain combines TRBV6-6 with TRBJ2-7; 9 bases fit TRBD1. Trimming removed 6 bases from V and 7 bases from J; junction bases left unmatched: 10. In germline, CDR1 is MNHNY, CDR2 SVGAGI (reference sequence). This CDR3 contains 14 residues. The CDR3 DNA reads TGTGCCAGCAGCCAGGGACAGGGAACAAGGGAGCAGTACTTC. The encoded protein is CASSQGQGTREQYF.

V usage is TRBV7-2 and J usage is TRBJ2-5; D perhaps matches TRBD2 (7 bases). CDR3 length: 16 amino acids. V was trimmed by 0 bases and J by 7 bases, leaving 18 bases between them. CDR1 and CDR2 from the germline V gene are SGHTA and FQGNSA. This CDR3 reads CASSLAAVGGRGTQYF. The CDR3 DNA follows: TGTGCCAGCAGCTTAGCGGCCGTCGGGGGGCGAGGGACCCAGTACTTC.

The rearrangement joins TRBV5-1 to TRBJ1-5; 9 nucleotides line up with TRBD1. There are 17 residues in the CDR3. Germline assignment: CDR1 SGHRS and CDR2 YFSETQ. The trim removed 4 bases at V and 1 base at J, leaving 9 bases unmatched. The CDR3 DNA sequence: TGCGCCAGCAGCCCCGGGACAGGGACGGACAGCAATCAGCCCCAGCATTTT. This encodes CASSPGTGTDSNQPQHF.

The CDR3 region has the DNA TGCGCCAGCAGCCCAAGGGTGGGGGGTTACGAGCAGTACTTC. Its protein product is CASSPRVGGYEQYF. The chain has TRBV5-1 and TRBJ2-7, with D possibly being TRBD2 (6 bases). Germline V gene lookup returns CDR1 SGHRS and CDR2 YFSETQ. This CDR3 region has 14 residues. The ends were cut back, 4 bases at V and 4 bases at J, with 15 bases in the middle.

V is TRBV19 and J is TRBJ2-7; 9 bases fit TRBD2. The trim removed 5 bases at V and 4 bases at J, leaving 18 bases unmatched. The CDR3 totals 18 residues. CDR1 LNHDA and CDR2 SQIVND come from the germline V gene (reference sequence). DNA for the CDR3: TGTGCCAGTAGTGGAATCGCCCCCGGGTTAGCGGGAGAATACGAGCAGTACTTC. Translating it yields CASSGIAPGLAGEYEQYF.

To note about this clone: The same CDR3 is also encoded by other DNA sequences in this sample. V is TRBV27 and J is TRBJ1-5, with D unresolved. Trimming took 3 bases from V and 0 from J, leaving 9 bases between them. The germline gives CDR1 MNHEY, CDR2 SMNVEV (reference sequence). CDR3 length equals 15 residues. CDR3 DNA sequence: TGTGCCAGCAGTTTCTTCCCCCCTAGCAATCAGCCCCAGCATTTT. It specifies CASSFFPPSNQPQHF.

This sequence joins TRBV6-1 and TRBJ2-7, with 7 bases aligning to TRBD1. This CDR3 is built from 15 residues. V trimming: 5 bases; J trimming: 2 bases; junction bases outside the gene matches: 9. The germline V gene encodes CDR1 MNHNS and CDR2 SASEGT. The CDR3 DNA reads as TGTGCCAGCAGTTCCCGCGCAGGGGGAACCTACGAGCAGTACTTC. Translation gives CASSSRAGGTYEQYF.

The chain has TRBV15 and TRBJ2-3, with D tentatively TRBD1 (6 bases). V was trimmed by 6 bases and J by 1 base, leaving 8 bases between them. Germline CDR1 is LNHNV and CDR2 is YYDKDF (reference sequence). The CDR3 has 13 residues. CDR3 amino acids: CATRGAGTDTQYF. The CDR3, as DNA: TGTGCCACCAGGGGGGCCGGCACAGATACGCAGTATTTT.

This chain uses TRBV23-1 with TRBJ2-5; 8 bases are a match to TRBD1. TRBV23-1 is an ORF for which the function is uncertain. V was pared by 3 bases and J by 5 bases, with 2 bases of the junction left unmatched. This CDR3 is 13 amino acids long. CDR3 amino acids: CASSHRGRETQYF. As DNA, the CDR3 is TGCGCCAGCAGTCACAGGGGGCGGGAGACCCAGTACTTC.

The rearrangement uses TRBV11-3 and TRBJ2-3, with TRBD2 matching 10 bases. Germline CDR1 is SGHNT and CDR2 is YENEEA. This CDR3 spans 17 amino acids. The V and J ends lost 2 bases and 2 bases, in that order; junction bases with no gene match: 7. CDR3: CASSLQGLAEITDTQYF. In DNA form, the CDR3 reads TGTGCCAGCAGCTTACAAGGACTAGCGGAGATCACAGATACGCAGTATTTT.

This chain connects TRBV4-1 to TRBJ2-1, with 14 nucleotides matching TRBD2. V shed 1 base and J 9 bases; nucleotides not matched to a gene: 5. CDR1 MGHRA and CDR2 YSYEKL come from the germline V gene. The CDR3 totals 16 residues. This chain's CDR3 is CASSQVMTSGGGEQFF. In DNA, the CDR3 is TGCGCCAGCAGCCAAGTGATGACTAGCGGGGGGGGTGAGCAGTTCTTC.

The CDR3 here is CASSSGQGIYGYTF. The CDR3 DNA reads TGCGCCAGCAGCTCGGGACAGGGGATCTATGGCTACACCTTC. The chain links TRBV5-1 to TRBJ1-2, with 10 positions matching TRBD1. In germline, CDR1 is SGHRS, CDR2 YFSETQ. The length of the CDR3 is 14 residues. Losses at the gene ends were 3 bases for V and 4 bases for J; bases not matched to a gene: 3.

The V and J genes are TRBV4-3 and TRBJ1-2, with a weak D call TRBD1 (6 bases). Per the germline V gene, CDR1 is LGHNA and CDR2 is YSLEER. With 1 base removed from V and 7 bases from J, the gap between germline ends came to 16 bases. CDR3 length: 15 amino acids. The DNA of the CDR3 is TGCGCCAGCAGCCAAGGGGCTCGGGGGGCAGGTGGCTACACCTTC. Translation: CASSQGARGAGGYTF.

The CDR3 sequence is CASSVGGGETQYF. The DNA for the CDR3 is TGTGCCAGCAGCGTGGGTGGCGGCGAGACCCAGTACTTC. This chain joins TRBV9 and TRBJ2-5; D not certain. Trimming stripped 2 bases from V and 5 bases from J, with 10 bases between. CDR1 SGDLS and CDR2 YYNGEE come from the germline V gene. The CDR3 has 13 residues.

This clone was counted once. The chain couples TRBV25-1 to TRBJ2-5, with D maybe TRBD2 (6 bases). Per the germline V gene, CDR1 is MGHDK and CDR2 is SYGVNS. CDR3 size: 14 residues. V lost 3 bases, J lost 2 bases, and 10 bases lay in between. The CDR3 nucleotides read TGTGCCAGCAGTGATTGGGGGAGGCAAGAGACCCAGTACTTC. Translating gives CASSDWGRQETQYF.

V and J are TRBV11-3 and TRBJ2-5, with 7 bases aligning to TRBD1. The CDR3 extends over 18 amino acids. Germline V gives CDR1 SGHNT, CDR2 YENEEA. V was pared by 1 base and J by 0 bases, with 11 bases of the junction left unmatched. The DNA of the CDR3 is TGTGCCAGCAGCTTAGCACTGTTCTTGGACAGGAACCAAGAGACCCAGTACTTC. This codes for CASSLALFLDRNQETQYF.

The CDR3 DNA is TGCGCCAGCAGTCAAAAAGGACTAGCGGGAGAAGTTGAGCAGTTCTTC. Its translation: CASSQKGLAGEVEQFF. The rearrangement links TRBV23-1 to TRBJ2-1; 13 bases are a match to TRBD2. TRBV23-1 falls under the ORF class, with uncertain function. With 2 bases clipped from V and 9 bases from J, the junction kept 7 bases outside the gene matches. This CDR3 is built from 16 residues.

The chain has TRBV7-2 and TRBJ2-7; TRBD2 matches at 12 bases. The CDR3 runs to 15 residues. Germline CDR1 reads SGHTA; CDR2 reads FQGNSA. After removal of 0 bases from V and 4 bases from J, the junction contained 1 base not matched to a gene. CDR3 nucleotide sequence: TGTGCCAGCAGCTTAGCTCTAGCGGGAGGGTACGAGCAGTACTTC. It is translated as CASSLALAGGYEQYF.

J is TRBJ1-2 and V is TRBV21-1; the table's D call TRBD1 went unverified against the DNA. TRBV21-1 is a known pseudogene. The CDR3 consists of 14 residues. CDR3 residues: CASERRIHRVYYTF. The CDR3 DNA reads TGTGCCAGCGAACGAAGGATTCACAGGGTCTACTACACCTTC.

In this sample, this clone turned up once. The chain uses TRBV6-1 and TRBJ1-5; TRBD1 might be the D (6 bases). V was pared by 1 base and J by 3 bases, with 10 bases between. Germline V lookup: CDR1 MNHNS, CDR2 SASEGT. This CDR3 is built from 15 residues. CDR3 residues: CASSEGTVTNQPQHF. CDR3 DNA: TGTGCCAGCAGTGAAGGGACAGTTACCAATCAGCCCCAGCATTTT.